These 22 T cell receptor beta chains came from one sample sequenced in a study of cytotoxic CD8 clonotypes in ibrutinib-treated CLL. Sequenced by immunoSEQ multiplex PCR; TCRdb stores in-frame clones only, minus some. This sample yields about 310,000 clones, of which about 80% are seen a single time; over 5.5% belongs to the top ten. This specimen was PBMCs, taken before ibrutinib treatment. The receptor set was obtained from a human donor with chronic lymphocytic leukemia.

The rearrangement joins TRBV4-1 to TRBJ1-2; TRBD1 matches 12 bases. Germline CDR1 reads MGHRA; CDR2 reads YSYEKL. The CDR3 length is 16 residues. V trimming: 3 bases; J trimming: 6 bases; junction bases outside the gene matches: 8. The CDR3 DNA sequence: TGCGCCAGCAGCCAGCAGGGACAGGGGGCTCGTAATGGCTACACCTTC. This translates into CASSQQGQGARNGYTF.

The rearrangement joins TRBV19 to TRBJ1-2; D unresolved. CDR1 is LNHDA, CDR2 SQIVND, per germline (reference sequence). The V end was cut by 4 bases, the J end by 1 base, with 13 bases between. This CDR3 contains 15 residues. The CDR3 loop reads CASSNTELFNYGYTF. The CDR3 nucleotides are TGTGCCAGTAGTAATACAGAGCTCTTTAACTATGGCTACACCTTC.

The chain recombines TRBV4-3 with TRBJ1-1; TRBD1 aligns across 9 bases. The CDR3 contains 17 residues. In germline, CDR1 is LGHNA, CDR2 YSLEER. J lost 2 bases, V lost 0 bases, and 7 bases had no gene match. CDR3 nucleotide sequence: TGCGCCAGCAGCCAAGATCGGGGACAGGGCCGAAACACTGAAGCTTTCTTT. This codes for CASSQDRGQGRNTEAFF.

This sequence joins TRBV4-1 and TRBJ1-2; D might be TRBD1 (6 bases). The CDR3 is 15 amino acids. Germline V gene lookup returns CDR1 MGHRA and CDR2 YSYEKL. V gave up 0 bases and J gave up 5 bases, with 13 bases separating them. The CDR3 spells CASSQDPTGAYGYTF. The CDR3 DNA is TGCGCCAGCAGCCAAGACCCGACAGGTGCATATGGCTACACCTTC.

This sequence joins TRBV7-2 and TRBJ2-7, with TRBD1 matching over 10 bases. Per germline, CDR1 SGHTA and CDR2 FQGNSA. The J segment lost 6 bases and the V segment lost 5 bases, leaving 7 bases of the junction unmatched. CDR3 length: 14 residues. The CDR3 nucleotides read TGTGCCAGCAGCCCGTGGGACAGGGGCTCCGAGCAGTACTTC. Translating gives CASSPWDRGSEQYF.

This sequence joins TRBV27 and TRBJ2-7; D not certain. Trimming removed 2 bases from V and 3 bases from J, with 8 bases in between. The CDR3 spans 13 residues. Germline V gives CDR1 MNHEY, CDR2 SMNVEV (reference sequence). CDR3 amino acids: CASSLRRNYEQYF. The DNA of the CDR3 is TGTGCCAGCAGTTTACGTAGGAACTACGAGCAGTACTTC.

This chain uses TRBV11-2 with TRBJ1-1; unclear D gene. Trimming took 3 bases from V and 3 from J, leaving 8 bases between them. The CDR3 is made up of 13 amino acids. Germline CDR1 and CDR2: SGHAT and FQNNGV. The CDR3 nucleotides read TGTGCCAGCAGCTTTAGAGGGTACACTGAAGCTTTCTTT. As protein: CASSFRGYTEAFF.

In this sample, this clone turned up a few times. The V gene is TRBV9, the J gene TRBJ2-2; D remains unclear. V gave up 1 base and J gave up 6 bases, with 7 bases separating them. The CDR3 contains 13 residues. The germline gives CDR1 SGDLS, CDR2 YYNGEE. CDR3 bases: TGTGCCAGCAGCGTAACAAGGTCCGGGGAGCTGTTTTTT. This encodes CASSVTRSGELFF.

V usage is TRBV27 and J usage is TRBJ1-5; the D is unclear. The V end was cut by 5 bases, the J end by 0 bases, with 14 bases between. In germline, CDR1 is MNHEY, CDR2 SMNVEV (reference sequence). The CDR3 consists of 16 residues. The CDR3 loop reads CASSPSQIYSNQPQHF. CDR3 coding DNA: TGTGCCAGCAGTCCGAGTCAGATATATAGCAATCAGCCCCAGCATTTT.

This chain links TRBV5-1 with TRBJ2-7; D is uncertain. The CDR3 totals 14 residues. Germline V gene sequence: CDR1 SGHRS, CDR2 YFSETQ. V was shortened by 0 bases and J by 3 bases, with 10 bases between the two germline ends. The CDR3 spells CASSLVGLVYEQYF. CDR3 in DNA: TGCGCCAGCAGCTTGGTAGGGCTAGTCTACGAGCAGTACTTC.

This clone has ten or more counts. The chain employs TRBV13 and TRBJ2-7, with 8 bases lining up with TRBD1. Per germline, CDR1 PRHDT and CDR2 FYEKMQ (reference sequence). The ends lost 5 bases at V and 4 bases at J; junction bases unmatched: 10. The CDR3 is 15 residues long. DNA for the CDR3: TGTGCCAGCAGCCCCAACGGACAGGGCCGGTACGAGCAGTACTTC. Encoded protein: CASSPNGQGRYEQYF.

The rearrangement joins TRBV2 to TRBJ1-2; D uncertain. Trimming stripped 4 bases from V and 13 bases from J, with 19 bases between. Germline V gene sequence: CDR1 SNHLY, CDR2 FYNNEI. The CDR3 contains 13 residues. The CDR3 loop reads CASSGVMKGSSTF. CDR3 DNA sequence: TGTGCCAGCAGTGGAGTGATGAAGGGAAGTAGCACCTTC. The whole variable domain, remainder taken from reference TRBV2 and TRBJ1-2, is EPEVTQTPSHQVTQMGQEVILRCVPISNHLYFYWYRQILGQKVEFLVSFYNNEISEKSEIFDDQFSVERPDGSNFTLKIRSTKLEDSAMYFCASSGVMKGSSTFGSGTRLTVV.

The genes are TRBV18 and TRBJ2-7; 10 bases are shared with TRBD2. CDR3 length equals 15 residues. Germline values: CDR1 KGHSH, CDR2 LQKENI. The junction had 6 bases not matched to a gene; V was cut back by 5 bases and J by 2 bases. DNA for the CDR3: TGTGCCAGCTCAGCTCTAGCGGGAGCTCCCTACGAGCAGTACTTC. Translating it yields CASSALAGAPYEQYF.

The chain links TRBV11-3 to TRBJ2-1; the match to TRBD2 covers 7 bases. Per the germline V gene, CDR1 is SGHNT and CDR2 is YENEEA. The CDR3 length is 15 residues. The junction had 8 bases not matched to a gene; V was cut back by 5 bases and J by 4 bases. CDR3: CASSLREGGYNEQFF. The CDR3 DNA sequence: TGTGCCAGCAGCCTTAGGGAGGGCGGGTACAATGAGCAGTTCTTC.

This clone was found once. This chain connects TRBV5-6 to TRBJ1-4; possibly TRBD1 for D (6 bases). This CDR3 is 15 amino acids long. The V end was cut by 4 bases, the J end by 8 bases, with 18 bases between. Looked up from germline, CDR1 is SGHDT and CDR2 is YYEEEE. The CDR3 spells CASSLRDIRSEKLFF. CDR3 in DNA: TGTGCCAGCAGCCTACGGGACATAAGAAGCGAAAAACTGTTTTTT. The full variable domain, completed using reference TRBV5-6 and TRBJ1-4, is DAGVTQSPTHLIKTRGQQVTLRCSPKSGHDTVSWYQQALGQGPQFIFQYYEEEERQRGNFPDRFSGHQFPNYSSELNVNALLLGDSALYLCASSLRDIRSEKLFFGSGTQLSVL.

The V call is TRBV5-7, the J call TRBJ2-7; 9 bases agree with TRBD1. TRBV5-7 is filed as an ORF, its function uncertain. The junction had 8 bases not matched to a gene; V was cut back by 4 bases and J by 6 bases. CDR3 size: 14 residues. The CDR3 DNA is TGTGCCAGCAGCAACCCGGGACAGGGTTTCGAGCAGTACTTC. Translated, it gives CASSNPGQGFEQYF.

The V call is TRBV6-1, the J call TRBJ2-2, with D tentatively TRBD1 (5 bases). This CDR3 comprises 16 residues. Looked up from germline, CDR1 is MNHNS and CDR2 is SASEGT. Trimming removed 0 bases at V and 0 bases at J, with 8 bases between. The CDR3 region is CASSEARGTNTGELFF. CDR3 in DNA: TGTGCCAGCAGTGAAGCAAGGGGCACGAACACCGGGGAGCTGTTTTTT.

CDR3 nucleotides: TGTGCCAGCAGGAGAGGCGCACCCGAGACCCAGTACTTC. This translates into CASRRGAPETQYF. This rearrangement joins TRBV6-5 to TRBJ2-5; D is ambiguous. This CDR3 comprises 13 residues. CDR1 is MNHEY, CDR2 SVGAGI, per germline. The V and J ends lost 6 bases and 5 bases respectively, with 13 bases between them.

The chain employs TRBV29-1 and TRBJ2-5; D remains ambiguous. Germline V gene data show CDR1 as SQVTM and CDR2 as ANQGSEA. The CDR3 contains 12 residues. Between the trimmed V and J ends, which lost 2 bases and 5 bases, there was a span of 9 bases. CDR3 residues: CSVEWGRETQYF. The CDR3 DNA reads as TGCAGCGTTGAATGGGGTAGGGAGACCCAGTACTTC.

CDR3 loop: CASRRQGGTEAFF. DNA for the CDR3: TGTGCCAGCAGGAGACAGGGAGGGACTGAAGCTTTCTTT. V usage is TRBV6-1 and J usage is TRBJ1-1; 7 positions match TRBD1. The germline gives CDR1 MNHNS, CDR2 SASEGT. CDR3 length equals 13 residues. J gave up 5 bases and V 6 bases, and 6 bases lay outside the gene matches.

The chain couples TRBV10-2 to TRBJ1-2; no reliable D call. Trimming removed 0 bases at V and 7 bases at J, with 9 bases between. This CDR3 has 13 residues. Germline V gene sequence: CDR1 WSHSY, CDR2 SAAADI. The CDR3, as DNA: TGCGCCAGCAGTGAGTCTTTCGCTGCTGGCTACACCTTC. Its translation: CASSESFAAGYTF.

The V gene is TRBV7-8, the J gene TRBJ1-5, with D possibly being TRBD1 (5 bases). The CDR3 runs to 16 residues. V lost 5 bases, J lost 7 bases, and 21 bases lay in between. The germline gives CDR1 SGHVS, CDR2 FQNEAQ. CDR3 sequence reads: CASSAGAGRETQPQHF. For the CDR3, the DNA is TGTGCCAGCAGCGCCGGGGCGGGGAGGGAAACCCAGCCCCAGCATTTT.